The 30 T cell receptor beta chains below all came from one sample that was sequenced in a study of T cells in Graves' hyperthyroidism and ophthalmopathy. Researchers took RNA transcripts and amplified the TCR beta CDR3 regions from them. The TCR CDR3 was amplified in a first-round RT-PCR using the HTBI primer set. TCRdb redid the calling of the multiplex PCR reads with MiXCR, one entry per CDR3 protein. The table has around 450,000 distinct CDR3 sequences, 15% to 19% seen once. The sample taken for sequencing was blood. Every receptor here comes from a woman between 18 and 30 years old with Graves' hyperthyroidism.

This chain links TRBV2 with TRBJ1-1; D remains unclear. The V gene's germline CDR1 is SNHLY and CDR2 FYNNEI. Trimming cost V 6 bases and J 1 base, with 9 bases left between them. The CDR3 consists of 13 residues. The CDR3 bases are TGTGCCAGCAGGGGCTTAGGGAACACTGAAGCTTTCTTT. Translation: CASRGLGNTEAFF.

The chain links TRBV5-1 to TRBJ2-2, with 8 bases that match TRBD1. The germline gives CDR1 SGHRS, CDR2 YFSETQ. This CDR3 comprises 16 residues. Trimming at V came to 3 bases and at J to 7 bases, leaving 11 bases not matched to a gene. CDR3: CASSSVTRGPVGELFF. CDR3 nucleotides: TGCGCCAGCAGCTCGGTGACCAGGGGGCCAGTCGGGGAGCTGTTTTTT.

This clonotype was seen more than once but under ten times. The V and J genes are TRBV6-5 and TRBJ1-6, with a weak D call TRBD1 (6 bases). Trimming pared 8 bases from V and 6 bases from J, leaving 14 bases between. The CDR3 sequence is 14 residues long. CDR1 and CDR2 (germline): MNHEY, SVGAGI. The CDR3 DNA follows: TGTGCCAGCGACTTGGGGGCAGCTAATTCACCCCTCCACTTT. Translated, it gives CASDLGAANSPLHF.

This clonotype was observed at least ten times. The J gene is TRBJ2-7, the V gene TRBV20-1, with TRBD2 matching 10 bases. There are 15 residues in the CDR3. Germline CDR1 DFQATT, CDR2 SNEGSKA (reference sequence). The trim removed 5 bases at V and 2 bases at J, leaving 9 bases unmatched. The CDR3 region has the DNA TGCAGTGCTGGGGTTAGCGGGGGGCCGACCTACGAGCAGTACTTC. Amino acid sequence: CSAGVSGGPTYEQYF.

This clonotype was seen a few times. The genes are TRBV13 and TRBJ2-1; TRBD2 matches 7 bases. The CDR3 totals 18 residues. V was clipped by 5 bases and J by 0 bases; unmatched bases: 13. Germline lookup yields CDR1 PRHDT and CDR2 FYEKMQ (reference sequence). This chain's CDR3 is CASSTYLREGDSYNEQFF. The CDR3 DNA reads as TGTGCCAGCAGCACCTATTTGAGGGAGGGTGACTCCTACAATGAGCAGTTCTTC. Together with reference TRBV13 and TRBJ2-1, the CDR3 gives the full variable domain: AAGVIQSPRHLIKEKRETATLKCYPIPRHDTVYWYQQGPGQDPQFLISFYEKMQSDKGSIPDRFSAQQFSDYHSELNMSSLELGDSALYFCASSTYLREGDSYNEQFFGPGTRLTVL.

To note about this clonotype: A much larger clone lies a single base off, so this may be a read error. The CDR3 protein is CATSDWTGGSYEQYF. The CDR3 nucleotides read TGTGCCACCAGTGATTGGACAGGGGGCTCCTACGAGCAGTACTTC. The chain has TRBV24-1 and TRBJ2-7, with 10 bases that match TRBD1. The CDR3 consists of 15 residues. After removal of 2 bases from V and 0 bases from J, the junction contained 0 bases not matched to a gene. CDR1 KGHDR and CDR2 SFDVKD come from the germline V gene.

This clonotype was counted once. This CDR3 is CSAQGGYSYEQYF. The CDR3 nucleotides read TGCAGTGCTCAAGGGGGCTATTCCTACGAGCAGTACTTC. The chain links TRBV20-1 to TRBJ2-7, with 7 bases that match TRBD1. CDR3 size: 13 residues. Losses at the gene ends were 5 bases for V and 1 base for J; bases not matched to a gene: 5. Germline CDR1 and CDR2: DFQATT and SNEGSKA (reference sequence).

This clonotype turned up a few times. V is TRBV3-1 and J is TRBJ2-1; possible D gene TRBD2, 7 bases. Trimming removed 2 bases at V and 8 bases at J, with 19 bases between. CDR3 size: 16 residues. CDR1 and CDR2 from the germline V gene are LGHDT and YNNKEL (reference sequence). CDR3 DNA sequence: TGTGCCAGCAGCCAACCCCTGGGGGGGCTAGCTTATGAGCAGTTCTTC. Its translation is CASSQPLGGLAYEQFF.

At least ten counts were recorded for this clonotype. The chain carries TRBV12-3 or TRBV12-4 and TRBJ2-5; D is uncertain. This CDR3 has 13 amino acids. V was shortened by 6 bases and J by 2 bases, with 10 bases between the two germline ends. The CDR3: CASSHTAQETQYF. Here the CDR3 DNA reads TGTGCCAGCAGCCATACAGCGCAAGAGACCCAGTACTTC.

This clonotype was detected many times. This sequence joins TRBV27 and TRBJ1-2; the match to TRBD1 covers 7 bases. This CDR3 has 17 residues. From germline, CDR1 is MNHEY and CDR2 SMNVEV (reference sequence). Trimming removed 5 bases from V and 2 bases from J; junction bases left unmatched: 14. The CDR3 nucleotides read TGTGCCAGCAGTCTAAACGGCCGGGGACAGCCAAACTATGGCTACACCTTC. Translation gives CASSLNGRGQPNYGYTF.

Written as DNA, the CDR3 is TGTGCCAGCAGTTCATACAGGGGGAACACTGAAGCTTTCTTT. Its translation is CASSSYRGNTEAFF. The V and J genes are TRBV6-9 and TRBJ1-1; 7 bases agree with TRBD1. Germline CDR1 is MNHGY and CDR2 is SVAAGI. The CDR3 totals 14 residues. V shed 4 bases, J shed 1 base, and the junction held 3 bases outside the gene matches.

J is TRBJ1-5 and V is TRBV9, with TRBD1 matching 7 bases. Trimming at V came to 4 bases and at J to 6 bases, leaving 10 bases not matched to a gene. This CDR3 is 15 amino acids long. CDR1 and CDR2 from the germline V gene are SGDLS and YYNGEE. This CDR3 reads CASSPRRRGLQPQHF. The CDR3, as DNA: TGTGCCAGCAGCCCCCGGCGGAGGGGGCTTCAGCCCCAGCATTTT.

This clonotype was counted ten times or more. The chain is built from TRBV27 and TRBJ2-5; the D is unclear. The CDR3 spans 14 residues. Trimming took off 1 base at V and 3 bases at J, with 9 bases between the two ends. CDR1 is MNHEY, CDR2 SMNVEV, per germline (reference sequence). This CDR3 is CASSLYQGKETQYF. The DNA of the CDR3 is TGTGCCAGCAGTTTATATCAAGGAAAAGAGACCCAGTACTTC.

In its sample, this clonotype was seen a few times. The chain employs TRBV7-2 and TRBJ2-7; D might be TRBD1 (5 bases). The V gene lost 5 bases and the J gene lost 4 bases, with 18 bases spanning the gap. This CDR3 comprises 15 residues. CDR1 and CDR2 (germline): SGHTA, FQGNSA. The CDR3 bases are TGTGCCAGCAGCCCCCACACGACAGTGCAATACGAGCAGTACTTC. Its translation: CASSPHTTVQYEQYF.

This clonotype occurred many times. V and J are TRBV6-1 and TRBJ1-6; D remains unclear. V was cut by 0 bases and J by 10 bases, with 13 bases left in between. The CDR3 loop spans 15 amino acids. Germline assignment: CDR1 MNHNS and CDR2 SASEGT. The CDR3 region is CASSEASRGTSPLHF. CDR3 nucleotides: TGTGCCAGCAGTGAAGCTTCGCGCGGCACCTCACCCCTCCACTTT.

The V and J genes are TRBV7-9 and TRBJ2-6, with D possibly TRBD2 on 6 matching bases. Trimming shortened V by 2 bases and J by 4 bases, and 12 bases separated the two germline ends. Germline V gives CDR1 SEHNR, CDR2 FQNEAQ (reference sequence). The CDR3 totals 16 residues. For the CDR3, the DNA is TGTGCCAGCAGCTTATGGAGGGGCTCCGGGGCCAACGTCCTGACTTTC. Translation: CASSLWRGSGANVLTF.

This clonotype was seen at least ten times. This rearrangement joins TRBV11-2 to TRBJ1-3; TRBD1 matches at 7 bases. The germline gives CDR1 SGHAT, CDR2 FQNNGV. This CDR3 comprises 16 residues. V lost 1 base to trimming and J lost 2 bases; unmatched junction nucleotides: 5. The CDR3 here is CASSLGRGTAGNTIYF. In nucleotides, the CDR3 is TGTGCCAGCAGCTTAGGGCGGGGGACAGCTGGAAACACCATATATTTT.

This clonotype was seen ten or more times. This chain's CDR3 is CASSSTGQATGELFF. The DNA for the CDR3 is TGCGCCAGCAGCTCGACGGGACAGGCGACCGGGGAGCTGTTTTTT. The genes are TRBV5-1 and TRBJ2-2; TRBD1 matches 8 bases. V gave up 3 bases and J gave up 5 bases; unmatched junction bases: 6. The germline V gene has CDR1 SGHRS and CDR2 YFSETQ. The CDR3 extends over 15 amino acids.

The chain links TRBV5-5 to TRBJ1-1; D unclear. CDR1 is SGHKS, CDR2 YYEKEE, per germline (reference sequence). The CDR3 runs to 14 residues. V was clipped by 4 bases and J by 0 bases, with 10 bases between them. The CDR3 is CASSKDAMNTEAFF. CDR3 nucleotides: TGTGCCAGCAGCAAAGACGCTATGAACACTGAAGCTTTCTTT.

This clonotype came up a few times. The chain couples TRBV4-3 to TRBJ1-1; D gene ambiguous. The CDR3 has 14 amino acids. The ends were cut back, 0 bases at V and 2 bases at J, with 7 bases in the middle. The V gene's germline CDR1 is LGHNA and CDR2 YSLEER. CDR3 protein: CASSQDFINTEAFF. The DNA of the CDR3 is TGCGCCAGCAGCCAAGATTTTATTAACACTGAAGCTTTCTTT.

This clonotype was observed a handful of times. This chain joins TRBV27 and TRBJ2-5; D possibly corresponds to TRBD1 (6 bases). V dropped 7 bases and J dropped 2 bases, with 11 bases sitting between them. There are 13 residues in the CDR3. Per germline, CDR1 MNHEY and CDR2 SMNVEV (reference sequence). The CDR3 DNA reads as TGTGCCAGCAATGGACAGTCACAAGAGACCCAGTACTTC. This encodes CASNGQSQETQYF.

This clonotype was counted many times. This chain joins TRBV2 and TRBJ2-2; D is possibly TRBD2 (7 bases). This CDR3 is 15 amino acids long. V lost 6 bases and J 8 bases, leaving 19 bases between the germline ends. Germline V gene data show CDR1 as SNHLY and CDR2 as FYNNEI. CDR3 residues: CASRERDTGLGELFF. The CDR3 DNA reads as TGTGCCAGCAGGGAGCGGGACACAGGTTTAGGGGAGCTGTTTTTT.

In its sample, this clonotype was seen many times. The chain links TRBV2 to TRBJ1-1, with 8 bases fitting TRBD1. This CDR3 has 14 residues. Germline CDR1 is SNHLY and CDR2 is FYNNEI. V trimming: 5 bases; J trimming: 4 bases; junction bases outside the gene matches: 6. The CDR3 DNA is TGTGCCAGCAGTATAAAGACAGGGGTCACTGAAGCTTTCTTT. Its protein is CASSIKTGVTEAFF.

The chain is built from TRBV7-2 and TRBJ2-3; unclear D gene. The germline V gene encodes CDR1 SGHTA and CDR2 FQGNSA. CDR3 length: 16 amino acids. Trimming cost V 6 bases and J 5 bases, with 21 bases left between them. CDR3 amino acids: CASRESLAPYGDTQYF. The CDR3 nucleotides read TGTGCCAGCAGGGAAAGTTTAGCCCCCTATGGAGATACGCAGTATTTT.

This clonotype occurred many times. The chain carries TRBV7-9 and TRBJ1-2; no firm D call. The CDR3 sequence is 18 residues long. Looked up from germline, CDR1 is SEHNR and CDR2 is FQNEAQ (reference sequence). V gave up 0 bases and J gave up 0 bases, with 17 bases separating them. CDR3 region: CASSLAQGTEPSNYGYTF. CDR3 in DNA: TGTGCCAGCAGCTTAGCGCAAGGCACAGAGCCATCTAACTATGGCTACACCTTC.

This clonotype was detected ten times or more. The J gene is TRBJ1-6, the V gene TRBV3-1, with D possibly matching TRBD1 (6 bases). The CDR3 extends over 13 amino acids. With 4 bases removed from V and 7 bases from J, the gap between germline ends came to 8 bases. Looked up from germline, CDR1 is LGHDT and CDR2 is YNNKEL (reference sequence). The DNA of the CDR3 is TGTGCCAGCAGCCGGCAGGGGAATTCACCCCTCCACTTT. This codes for CASSRQGNSPLHF.

In this sample, this clonotype turned up a few times. The chain carries TRBV29-1 and TRBJ2-3; possibly TRBD1 or TRBD2 for D (7 bases each). This CDR3 has 12 amino acids. Looked up from germline, CDR1 is SQVTM and CDR2 is ANQGSEA. Trimming left V 8 bases short and J 4 bases short, with 13 bases between. CDR3 sequence reads: CSLTGRADTQYF. CDR3 in DNA: TGCAGCCTGACAGGGAGGGCAGATACGCAGTATTTT.

This clonotype was observed many times. The chain links TRBV20-1 to TRBJ2-1; TRBD2 matches 12 bases. With 5 bases clipped from V and 2 bases from J, the junction kept 4 bases outside the gene matches. Germline loops: CDR1 DFQATT, CDR2 SNEGSKA (reference sequence). The CDR3 covers 15 residues. The CDR3 region is CSALRTSGAYNEQFF. DNA of the CDR3: TGCAGTGCTCTACGGACTAGCGGGGCCTACAATGAGCAGTTCTTC.

This clonotype was seen many times. The chain joins TRBV5-1 to TRBJ1-1; 8 bases agree with TRBD1. The V segment lost 5 bases and the J segment 8 bases; nucleotides outside the gene matches: 11. The CDR3 totals 14 residues. Per germline, CDR1 SGHRS and CDR2 YFSETQ. The CDR3 is CASRSVDRTGEAFF. The CDR3 region has the DNA TGCGCCAGCAGATCCGTAGACCGGACAGGGGAAGCTTTCTTT.

This sequence joins TRBV29-1 and TRBJ2-1; D remains unclear. Per the germline V gene, CDR1 is SQVTM and CDR2 is ANQGSEA. V lost 4 bases, J lost 0 bases, and 13 bases lay in between. The CDR3 sequence is 15 residues long. The DNA of the CDR3 is TGCAGCGTTGTTAGTGGTCCGAGCTCCTACAATGAGCAGTTCTTC. It specifies CSVVSGPSSYNEQFF.